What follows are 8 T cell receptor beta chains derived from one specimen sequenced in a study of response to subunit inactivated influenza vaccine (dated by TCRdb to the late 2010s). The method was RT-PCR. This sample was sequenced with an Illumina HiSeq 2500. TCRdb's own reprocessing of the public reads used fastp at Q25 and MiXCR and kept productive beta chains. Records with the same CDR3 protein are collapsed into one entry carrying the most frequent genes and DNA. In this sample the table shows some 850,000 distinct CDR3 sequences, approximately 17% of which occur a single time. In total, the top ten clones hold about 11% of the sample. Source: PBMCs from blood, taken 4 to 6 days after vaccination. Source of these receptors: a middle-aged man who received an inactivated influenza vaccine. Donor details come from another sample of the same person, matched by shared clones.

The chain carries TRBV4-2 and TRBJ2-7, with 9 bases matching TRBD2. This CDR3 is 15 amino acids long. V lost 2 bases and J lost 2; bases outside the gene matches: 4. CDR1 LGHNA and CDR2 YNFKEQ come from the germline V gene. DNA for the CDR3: TGTGCCAGCAGCCAAACCGCGGGGGGGGCCTACGAGCAGTACTTC. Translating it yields CASSQTAGGAYEQYF.

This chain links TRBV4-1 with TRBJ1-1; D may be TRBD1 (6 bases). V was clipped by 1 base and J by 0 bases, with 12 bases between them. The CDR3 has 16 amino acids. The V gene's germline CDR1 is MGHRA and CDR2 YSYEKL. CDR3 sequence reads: CASSQGGTSMNTEAFF. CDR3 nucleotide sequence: TGCGCCAGCAGCCAAGGGGGGACATCAATGAACACTGAAGCTTTCTTT.

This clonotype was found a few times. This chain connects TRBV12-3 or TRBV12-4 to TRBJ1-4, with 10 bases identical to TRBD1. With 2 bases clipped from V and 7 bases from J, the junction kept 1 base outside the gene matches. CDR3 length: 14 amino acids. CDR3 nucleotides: TGTGCCAGCAGTTTAAGGGACAGGGGTGAAAAACTGTTTTTT. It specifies CASSLRDRGEKLFF.

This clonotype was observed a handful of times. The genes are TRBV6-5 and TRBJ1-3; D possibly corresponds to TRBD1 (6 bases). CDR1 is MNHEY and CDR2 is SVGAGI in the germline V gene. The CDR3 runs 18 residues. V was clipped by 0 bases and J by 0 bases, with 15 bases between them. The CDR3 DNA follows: TGTGCCAGCAGTTACTCGGGCACAGGGTCGGGCTCTGGAAACACCATATATTTT. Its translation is CASSYSGTGSGSGNTIYF.

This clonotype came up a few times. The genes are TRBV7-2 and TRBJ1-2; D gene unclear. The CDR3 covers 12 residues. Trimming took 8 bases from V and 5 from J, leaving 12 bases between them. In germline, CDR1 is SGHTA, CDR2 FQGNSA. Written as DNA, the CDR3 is TGTGCCAGCCATCGGAGGGATTATGGCTACACCTTC. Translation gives CASHRRDYGYTF.

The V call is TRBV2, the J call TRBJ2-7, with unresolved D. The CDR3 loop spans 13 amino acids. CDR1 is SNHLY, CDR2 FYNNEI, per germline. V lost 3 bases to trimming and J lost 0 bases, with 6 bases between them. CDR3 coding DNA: TGTGCCAGCAGTGAGGTGTCCTCCTACGAGCAGTACTTC. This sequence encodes CASSEVSSYEQYF.

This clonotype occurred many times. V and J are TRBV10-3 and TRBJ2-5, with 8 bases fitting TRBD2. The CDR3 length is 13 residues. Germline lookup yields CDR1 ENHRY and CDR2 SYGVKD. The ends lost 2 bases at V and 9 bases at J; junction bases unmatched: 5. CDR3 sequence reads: CAISELGGAAQYF. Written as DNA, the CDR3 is TGTGCCATCAGTGAGCTCGGGGGGGCCGCCCAGTACTTC.

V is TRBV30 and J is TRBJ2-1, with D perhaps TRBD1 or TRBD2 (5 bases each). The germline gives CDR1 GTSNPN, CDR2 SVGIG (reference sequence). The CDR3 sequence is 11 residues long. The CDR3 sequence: CATKGRDEQFF. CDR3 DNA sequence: TGTGCGACAAAGGGACGGGATGAGCAGTTCTTC.